This TCR beta chain was observed in a study of cytomegalovirus exposure and HLA in healthy donors. This CDR3 has 16 residues. The V gene end was trimmed by 3 bases and the J gene end by 4 bases; junction bases not matched to a gene: 7. Germline CDR1 reads SGHNT; CDR2 reads YYREEE (reference sequence). Here immunoSEQ multiplex PCR was the method, and the copy in TCRdb shows in-frame clones only, minus some. The sample has approximately 98,000 clones; approximately 94% are singletons. This clonotype originated in a woman aged 18-29 years in good health and CMV-seronegative. Material: PBMCs. This chain joins TRBV5-4 and TRBJ2-2, with 9 bases identical to TRBD2. The CDR3 coding sequence is TGTGCCAGCAGCTCGATACTAGCGGGTACCACCGGGGAGCTGTTTTTT. This gives the protein CASSSILAGTTGELFF. Drawing the rest from reference TRBV5-4 and TRBJ2-2, the complete variable domain is ETGVTQSPTHLIKTRGQQVTLRCSSQSGHNTVSWYQQALGQGPQFIFQYYREEENGRGNFPPRFSGLQFPNYSSELNVNALELDDSALYLCASSSILAGTTGELFFGEGSRLTVL.